This record covers a single T cell receptor (beta chain). The entry originates in a study of technical replicates of blood from several donors. Germline V CDR1 and CDR2: LGHNA, YSLEER. Germline trimming cut 4 bases from V and 4 bases from J; bases unmatched to any gene: 8. The CDR3 contains 15 residues. The data were produced by immunoSEQ multiplex PCR, yet TCRdb's version contains in-frame clones alone and is incomplete. Here the sample spans tens of thousands of clones, 80% to 95% being singletons. The TCR originated in a human donor in good health. Some clones in this sample may be carry-over from other donors' samples. Sequenced: PBMCs. This sequence joins TRBV4-3 and TRBJ1-2; 8 nucleotides agree with TRBD1. The CDR3 loop is CASSPHQGAFYGYTF. In nucleotides, the CDR3 is TGCGCCAGCAGCCCGCATCAGGGGGCGTTCTATGGCTACACCTTC.